The 25 T cell receptor beta chains reported below all come from one sample, sequenced in a study of cytomegalovirus exposure and HLA in healthy donors. 13 Jbeta primers and 60 Vbeta primers were used for the PCR. Clones were sequenced by immunoSEQ multiplex PCR, and TCRdb holds only the in-frame ones, with some missing. This sample has tens of thousands of clones, with about 82% found just once. Sequencing was carried out using PBMCs. The receptors shown here come from a woman aged 25 to 39 in good health and CMV-seronegative.

This rearrangement joins TRBV19 to TRBJ2-5; TRBD1 might be the D (6 bases). Judging by the DNA end, TRBJ2-7 fits better; the J call may be wrong. The germline gives CDR1 LNHDA, CDR2 SQIVND (reference sequence). The CDR3 loop spans 16 amino acids. CDR3 coding DNA: TGTGCCAGTAGTTACTCCACAGGGAGAGGGGGCTACGAGCAGTACTTC. Its protein is CASSYSTGRGGYEQYF.

This clone has only a few counts. The genes are TRBV19 and TRBJ2-7; 7 nucleotides line up with TRBD1. This CDR3 has 14 amino acids. CDR1 and CDR2 (germline): LNHDA, SQIVND (reference sequence). Trimming took 4 bases from V and 3 from J; bases not matched to a gene: 6. The CDR3 bases are TGTGCCAGTAGTACTCCGGGACAGTTCTACGAGCAGTACTTC. Translating it yields CASSTPGQFYEQYF.

This chain uses TRBV29-1 with TRBJ2-3; 7 bases line up with TRBD2. The CDR3 sequence is 13 residues long. V was pared by 4 bases and J by 0 bases, with 1 base of the junction left unmatched. CDR1 and CDR2 (germline): SQVTM, ANQGSEA. This CDR3 is CSVGEGSTDTQYF. The CDR3 DNA is TGCAGCGTTGGGGAGGGTAGCACAGATACGCAGTATTTT.

The chain carries TRBV7-9 and TRBJ1-1; perhaps TRBD1 as D (5 bases). Germline V lookup: CDR1 SEHNR, CDR2 FQNEAQ (reference sequence). The germline V and J ends were trimmed by 1 base and 7 bases, with 13 bases remaining between them. CDR3 length: 14 residues. CDR3 amino acids: CASSLDHAQGEAFF. CDR3 nucleotide sequence: TGTGCCAGCAGCTTAGACCACGCGCAGGGTGAAGCTTTCTTT.

The chain recombines TRBV6-6 with TRBJ1-3, with D perhaps matching TRBD1 (5 bases). Per germline, CDR1 MNHNY and CDR2 SVGAGI (reference sequence). The CDR3 runs 16 residues. Trimming took 0 bases from V and 1 from J, leaving 10 bases between them. CDR3 sequence: CASSYSEGPSGNTIYF. The CDR3 bases are TGTGCCAGCAGTTACTCGGAGGGACCTTCTGGAAACACCATATATTTT.

The rearrangement links TRBV5-1 to TRBJ1-1; weak D call: TRBD1 (6 bases). This CDR3 has 14 amino acids. CDR1 and CDR2 from the germline V gene are SGHRS and YFSETQ. Trimming took 1 base from V and 1 from J, leaving 8 bases between them. The CDR3 DNA reads TGCGCCAGCAGCTTGAACAGGGCGAACACTGAAGCTTTCTTT. Translation: CASSLNRANTEAFF.

This rearrangement joins TRBV7-2 to TRBJ1-5, with 10 bases lining up with TRBD1. V shed 5 bases, J shed 6 bases, and the junction held 7 bases outside the gene matches. CDR3 length: 15 residues. Germline CDR1 is SGHTA and CDR2 is FQGNSA. The CDR3 bases are TGTGCCAGCAGCCGGACAGGGGGATGGGTTCAGCCCCAGCATTTT. Its protein is CASSRTGGWVQPQHF.

CDR3 region: CSVFSTLKRGPARTDTQYF. The CDR3 DNA follows: TGCAGCGTTTTCTCGACTCTTAAGCGGGGCCCCGCTCGCACAGATACGCAGTATTTT. This chain joins TRBV29-1 and TRBJ2-3; TRBD2 agrees at 7 bases. The trim removed 5 bases at V and 1 base at J, leaving 21 bases unmatched. CDR3 length equals 19 residues. Germline CDR1 and CDR2: SQVTM and ANQGSEA.

This clone was seen more than once but under ten times. This chain connects TRBV5-4 to TRBJ2-6, with D uncertain. V was trimmed by 3 bases and J by 4 bases, leaving 8 bases between them. The CDR3 is 14 residues long. Germline loops: CDR1 SGHNT, CDR2 YYREEE (reference sequence). CDR3 in amino acids: CASSSEIGANVLTF. CDR3 sequence (DNA): TGTGCCAGCAGCTCCGAGATCGGGGCCAACGTCCTGACTTTC.

The V call is TRBV28, the J call TRBJ1-5, with D perhaps matching TRBD1 (6 bases). With 5 bases removed from V and 3 bases from J, the gap between germline ends came to 17 bases. In germline, CDR1 is MDHEN, CDR2 SYDVKM. CDR3 length: 16 amino acids. The CDR3 spells CASSRPQNRANQPQHF. The CDR3 DNA sequence: TGTGCCAGCAGTCGTCCACAAAACAGGGCCAATCAGCCCCAGCATTTT.

About this clone: This same CDR3 is encoded by further DNA sequences in the sample. This chain connects TRBV29-1 to TRBJ2-7, with D maybe TRBD1 (6 bases). This CDR3 spans 12 amino acids. Trimming cost V 7 bases and J 3 bases, with 13 bases left between them. Germline V lookup: CDR1 SQVTM, CDR2 ANQGSEA. The CDR3 is CSAGTGIYEQYF. The CDR3 bases are TGCAGCGCCGGAACAGGGATCTACGAGCAGTACTTC.

Concerning this clone itself: At one end, the junction sequence differs from germline, possibly due to a read error. This chain joins TRBV7-9 and TRBJ1-1; TRBD1 might be the D (5 bases). This CDR3 is built from 13 residues. Germline values: CDR1 SEHNR, CDR2 FQNEAQ (reference sequence). CDR3 sequence: CSSSKGGVTEAFF. CDR3 sequence (DNA): TGTTCCAGCAGCAAGGGAGGGGTCACTGAAGCTTTCTTT.

This clone was recorded once. This chain links TRBV6-1 with TRBJ1-6, with no clear D. The CDR3 is 16 amino acids. Germline V gene lookup returns CDR1 MNHNS and CDR2 SASEGT. V lost 4 bases, J lost 7 bases, and 17 bases lay in between. The CDR3 coding sequence is TGTGCCAGCAGTGGTCCCGCGACGGTACTAAATTCACCCCTCCACTTT. This sequence encodes CASSGPATVLNSPLHF.

In this sample, this clone turned up once. The V gene is TRBV27, the J gene TRBJ2-2, with D tentatively TRBD1 (6 bases). Germline CDR1 and CDR2: MNHEY and SMNVEV (reference sequence). This CDR3 region has 16 residues. The V end lost 7 bases, the J end lost 0 bases, and 15 bases lay between the germline ends. CDR3 residues: CASTPQGDTNTGELFF. DNA for the CDR3: TGTGCCAGCACTCCACAGGGAGACACGAACACCGGGGAGCTGTTTTTT.

The rearrangement joins TRBV21-1 to TRBJ2-3; the table's D gene call, TRBD2, was not cross checked with the DNA. TRBV21-1 is termed a pseudogene. The CDR3 runs to 17 residues. CDR3 sequence reads: CASSKLVSGGSTDTQYF. As DNA, the CDR3 is TGTGCCAGCAGCAAATTGGTTAGCGGGGGGAGCACAGATACGCAGTATTTT.

This clone was recorded once. The chain is built from TRBV5-4 and TRBJ2-1, with 9 bases matching TRBD2. With 2 bases clipped from V and 2 bases from J, the junction kept 2 bases outside the gene matches. Germline values: CDR1 SGHNT, CDR2 YYREEE (reference sequence). This CDR3 has 15 residues. CDR3 bases: TGTGCCAGCAGCTTAAGCGGGGGGACCTACAATGAGCAGTTCTTC. This sequence encodes CASSLSGGTYNEQFF.

V gene TRBV4-2 combines with J gene TRBJ2-3; 9 bases line up with TRBD2. Germline values: CDR1 LGHNA, CDR2 YNFKEQ. J lost 4 bases, V lost 4 bases, and 9 bases had no gene match. CDR3 length equals 16 residues. This chain's CDR3 is CASSPPGGGDPDTQYF. Here the CDR3 DNA reads TGTGCCAGCAGCCCCCCCGGCGGGGGGGATCCAGATACGCAGTATTTT.

The chain carries TRBV4-2 and TRBJ2-1; D gene ambiguous. Trimming took 4 bases from V and 4 from J, leaving 11 bases between them. The germline CDR1 and CDR2 sequences are LGHNA and YNFKEQ. The CDR3 has 14 residues. The CDR3 loop reads CASSPVAQYNEQFF. In DNA form, the CDR3 reads TGTGCCAGCAGCCCCGTTGCACAATACAATGAGCAGTTCTTC.

The CDR3 region is CASSPDTAQYF. The DNA of the CDR3 is TGCGCCAGCAGCCCTGATACGGCCCAGTACTTC. This chain links TRBV5-1 with TRBJ2-5; no clear D. This CDR3 has 11 residues. V was cut by 4 bases and J by 9 bases, with 10 bases left in between. CDR1 is SGHRS, CDR2 YFSETQ, per germline.

V usage is TRBV7-2 and J usage is TRBJ2-5, with D uncertain. Germline V gives CDR1 SGHTA, CDR2 FQGNSA. This CDR3 contains 14 residues. V shed 1 base and J shed 4 bases, with 10 bases lying between them. As DNA, the CDR3 is TGTGCCAGCAGCTTAGGGTCCGCAGGAGAGACCCAGTACTTC. It translates to CASSLGSAGETQYF.

The rearrangement links TRBV2 to TRBJ2-2; D ambiguous. The CDR3 has 15 residues. Trimming cost V 4 bases and J 6 bases, with 15 bases left between them. The V gene's germline CDR1 is SNHLY and CDR2 FYNNEI. CDR3 residues: CASSGGISNAGELFF. CDR3 sequence (DNA): TGTGCCAGCAGTGGAGGAATTAGCAATGCCGGGGAGCTGTTTTTT.

This clone was picked up one time. CDR3 in amino acids: CASSQDSGLPYEQYF. CDR3 DNA: TGCGCCAGCAGCCAAGATTCAGGGTTACCCTACGAGCAGTACTTC. The rearrangement joins TRBV4-1 to TRBJ2-7, with D possibly matching TRBD1 (5 bases). CDR3 length: 15 residues. Germline V lookup: CDR1 MGHRA, CDR2 YSYEKL. V was pared by 0 bases and J by 2 bases, with 11 bases between.

In regard to this clone: The junction shows a germline mismatch at one end, possibly a read error. The chain carries TRBV4-2 and TRBJ2-4; 7 positions match TRBD1. The CDR3 runs to 15 residues. The germline CDR1 and CDR2 sequences are LGHNA and YNFKEQ. CDR3: CASSQVRGRTPFFTF. Written as DNA, the CDR3 is TGTGCCAGCAGCCAAGTGAGGGGGCGAACCCCATTCTTTACGTTC.

The rearrangement links TRBV27 to TRBJ2-5; 10 bases agree with TRBD2. The J call could be wrong; TRBJ2-7 is a better fit for the DNA end. This CDR3 is 14 amino acids long. Looked up from germline, CDR1 is MNHEY and CDR2 is SMNVEV (reference sequence). The CDR3 spells CATGLAVSSYEQYF. CDR3 sequence (DNA): TGTGCCACCGGACTAGCGGTGAGCTCCTACGAGCAGTACTTC.

This clone appeared a single time. This rearrangement joins TRBV5-4 to TRBJ2-5; D is possibly TRBD1 (6 bases). V gave up 1 base and J gave up 5 bases, with 15 bases separating them. Germline CDR1 SGHNT, CDR2 YYREEE (reference sequence). The CDR3 is 15 residues long. CDR3 bases: TGTGCCAGCAGCTTGAGGGGCGTCCAGGGGGAGACCCAGTACTTC. Translated: CASSLRGVQGETQYF.